This T cell receptor beta chain originates from a study of cytomegalovirus exposure and HLA in healthy donors. Method: immunoSEQ multiplex PCR; TCRdb's copy keeps in-frame clones and lacks some. The table lists more than 110,000 clones, roughly nine tenths of them singletons, with nearly 3% in the top ten. A remark on this clone: The antigen is unknown.

The donors belonged to the roughly 130-subject validation cohort, separate from the approximately 700-subject first cohort. This CDR3 is built from 14 residues. V lost 4 bases, J lost 7 bases, and 7 bases stayed unmatched. Germline V gene lookup returns CDR1 MGHRA and CDR2 YSYEKL. The study, taken as a whole, reports: Cytomegalovirus status was reportedly diagnosed by the classifier with high specificity and sensitivity. Cytomegalovirus association was assigned to about 150 TCR beta chains. Rarity held for most TCR sequences, but there were some public TCRs that occurred in many donors.

This receptor was identified in a man aged 18 to 30 in good health and CMV-seronegative. Sequences were obtained from PBMCs. This chain uses TRBV4-1 with TRBJ2-1; 7 bases match TRBD2. CDR3: CASSRMGGGNEQFF. CDR3 DNA sequence: TGCGCCAGCAGCCGGATGGGGGGAGGGAATGAGCAGTTCTTC.